This record looks at one TCR beta chain sequence and its context. The antigen remains undetermined. This entry belongs to a study of graft-versus-host responses after intestinal transplantation. Study information: Each patient got anti-thymocyte globulin induction, then tacrolimus and steroids for around three years. General study findings and limits: Detected in recipient marrow were GvH clones, some of which were first observed in ileum or blood. With peak circulating GvH clone levels came an association with early post-transplant HvG declines. Allografts of one patient group, those with graft-donor T cell macrochimerism, had high graft-versus-host to host-versus-graft clonal ratios.

The protocol was immunoSEQ multiplex PCR, while the TCRdb copy is restricted to in-frame clones and leaves out a portion. The data show about 110,000 clones, about 92% seen once. V gave up 0 bases and J gave up 1 base, with 7 bases separating them. Germline V gives CDR1 SGHNT, CDR2 YYREEE (reference sequence). The CDR3 consists of 15 residues. This sequence originates from a human donor who was the organ donor for an intestinal transplant. The chain combines TRBV5-4 with TRBJ2-2; D ambiguous. The material sequenced was unstimulated CD8+ T cells sorted from spleen or lymph node cells, taken before transplant. The CDR3 loop is CASSLGALNTGELFF. The CDR3 DNA reads as TGTGCCAGCAGCTTGGGGGCTTTGAACACCGGGGAGCTGTTTTTT.